This TCR beta chain was captured by sequencing in a study of blood T cell repertoires in COVID-19. Study details: Samples of COVID-19 (acute and convalescent) were obtained from the United States, Italy and Spain. Sources were T cells, B-cell-depleted T cells, or PBMCs; the material itself was cDNA or gDNA.

TCRdb's table, derived via immunoSEQ multiplex PCR, lists solely in-frame clones and lacks some. The data hold 90,000 to 130,000 clones, with 88% observed a single time. Trimming took 1 base from V and 0 from J; bases not matched to a gene: 12. The CDR3 consists of 20 residues. Germline CDR1 reads KGHSH; CDR2 reads LQKENI. Sample: peripheral blood. The rearrangement uses TRBV18 and TRBJ2-6; 7 bases match TRBD1. The receptor was derived from a woman aged 45-65 years with acute or convalescent COVID-19. CDR3 in DNA: TGTGCCAGCTCACCACGGGTTCTGCAGGGGGTGAACTCTGGGGCCAACGTCCTGACTTTC. Translation gives CASSPRVLQGVNSGANVLTF.